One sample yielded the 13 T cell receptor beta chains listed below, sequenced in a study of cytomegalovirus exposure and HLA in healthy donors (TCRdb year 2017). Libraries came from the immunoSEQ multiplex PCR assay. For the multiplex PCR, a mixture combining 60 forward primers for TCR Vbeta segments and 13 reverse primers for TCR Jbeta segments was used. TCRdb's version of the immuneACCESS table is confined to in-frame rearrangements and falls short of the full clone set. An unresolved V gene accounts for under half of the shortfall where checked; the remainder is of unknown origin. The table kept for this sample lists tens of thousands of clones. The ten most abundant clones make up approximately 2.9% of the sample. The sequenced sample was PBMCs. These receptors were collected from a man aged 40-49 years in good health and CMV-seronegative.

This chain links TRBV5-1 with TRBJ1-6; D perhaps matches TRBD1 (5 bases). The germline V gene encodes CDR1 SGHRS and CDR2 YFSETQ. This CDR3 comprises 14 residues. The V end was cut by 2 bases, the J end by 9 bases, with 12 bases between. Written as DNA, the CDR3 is TGCGCCAGCAGCTTCCCAGGGTTGGGTTCACCCCTCCACTTT. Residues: CASSFPGLGSPLHF.

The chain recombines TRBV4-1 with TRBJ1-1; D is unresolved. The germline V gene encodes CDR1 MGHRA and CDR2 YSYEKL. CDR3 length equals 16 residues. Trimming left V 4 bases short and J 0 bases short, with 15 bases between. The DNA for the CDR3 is TGCGCCAGCAGCCCCTTGGCGAGGAGATTGAACACTGAAGCTTTCTTT. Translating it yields CASSPLARRLNTEAFF.

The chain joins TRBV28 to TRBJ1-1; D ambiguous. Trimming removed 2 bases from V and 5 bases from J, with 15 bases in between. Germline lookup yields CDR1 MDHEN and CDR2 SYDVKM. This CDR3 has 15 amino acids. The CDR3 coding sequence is TGTGCCAGCAGTTTAGGGCTCTTTCGAGGGACTGAAGCTTTCTTT. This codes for CASSLGLFRGTEAFF.

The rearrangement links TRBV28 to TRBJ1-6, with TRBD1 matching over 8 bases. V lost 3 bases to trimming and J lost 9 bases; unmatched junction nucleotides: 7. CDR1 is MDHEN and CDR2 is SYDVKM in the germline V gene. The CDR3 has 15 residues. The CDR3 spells CASSFSGTGGSPLHF. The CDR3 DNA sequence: TGTGCCAGCAGTTTCTCCGGGACAGGTGGTTCACCCCTCCACTTT. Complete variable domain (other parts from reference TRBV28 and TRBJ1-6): DVKVTQSSRYLVKRTGEKVFLECVQDMDHENMFWYRQDPGLGLRLIYFSYDVKMKEKGDIPEGYSVSREKKERFSLILESASTNQTSMYLCASSFSGTGGSPLHFGNGTRLTVT.

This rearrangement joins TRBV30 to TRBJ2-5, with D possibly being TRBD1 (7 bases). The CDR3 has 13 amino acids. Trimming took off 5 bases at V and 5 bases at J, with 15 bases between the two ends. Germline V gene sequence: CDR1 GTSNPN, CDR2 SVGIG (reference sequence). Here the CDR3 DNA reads TGTGCCTGGCAAGGACAGGCGGGGGAGACCCAGTACTTC. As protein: CAWQGQAGETQYF.

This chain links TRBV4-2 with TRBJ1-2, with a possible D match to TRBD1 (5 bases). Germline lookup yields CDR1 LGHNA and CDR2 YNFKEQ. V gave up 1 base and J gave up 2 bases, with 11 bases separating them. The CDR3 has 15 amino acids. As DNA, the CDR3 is TGTGCCAGCAGCCAAGTGTTGCGGGACAACTATGGCTACACCTTC. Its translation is CASSQVLRDNYGYTF.

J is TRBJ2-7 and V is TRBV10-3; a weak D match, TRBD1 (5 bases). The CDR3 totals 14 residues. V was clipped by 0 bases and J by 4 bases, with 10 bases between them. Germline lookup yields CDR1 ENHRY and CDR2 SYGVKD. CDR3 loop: CAISESETVYEQYF. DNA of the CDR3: TGTGCCATCAGTGAGTCGGAGACAGTATACGAGCAGTACTTC.

CDR3 residues: CASRGPNSANYGYTF. DNA of the CDR3: TGTGCCAGCAGGGGGCCGAATTCGGCTAACTATGGCTACACCTTC. The chain combines TRBV28 with TRBJ1-2, with D possibly matching TRBD1 (5 bases). Germline values: CDR1 MDHEN, CDR2 SYDVKM. Deletions cut 6 bases from V and 0 bases from J, with 14 bases between. This CDR3 has 15 amino acids.

The CDR3 DNA is TGTGCCAGCAGTTACTCGTATACAGAAACTGGAAACACCATATATTTT. The encoded protein is CASSYSYTETGNTIYF. The rearrangement uses TRBV6-5 and TRBJ1-3; no reliable D call. Deletions cut 0 bases from V and 2 bases from J, with 11 bases between. This CDR3 spans 16 amino acids. Germline V lookup: CDR1 MNHEY, CDR2 SVGAGI.

The CDR3 bases are TGTGCCAGCAGCTTAGTGCCTGCAGGGGGCGTTCACTATGGCTACACCTTC. Translated: CASSLVPAGGVHYGYTF. This rearrangement joins TRBV7-2 to TRBJ1-2, with 8 bases fitting TRBD1. CDR1 is SGHTA, CDR2 FQGNSA, per germline. The CDR3 runs to 17 residues. The V and J ends lost 1 base and 3 bases, in that order; junction bases with no gene match: 10.

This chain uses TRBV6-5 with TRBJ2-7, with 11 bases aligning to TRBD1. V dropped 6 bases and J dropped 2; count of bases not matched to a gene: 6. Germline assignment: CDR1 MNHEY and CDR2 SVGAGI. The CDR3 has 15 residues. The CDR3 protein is CASSPDRGRTYEQYF. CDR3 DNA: TGTGCCAGCAGCCCGGACAGGGGGCGAACCTACGAGCAGTACTTC.

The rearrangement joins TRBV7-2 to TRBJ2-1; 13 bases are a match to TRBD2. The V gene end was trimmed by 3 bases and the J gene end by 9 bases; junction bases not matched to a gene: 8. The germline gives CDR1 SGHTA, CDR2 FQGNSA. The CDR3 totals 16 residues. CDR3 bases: TGTGCCAGCAGCTTGGGTGGGGGACTAGCGGGGTTTGAGCAGTTCTTC. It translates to CASSLGGGLAGFEQFF.

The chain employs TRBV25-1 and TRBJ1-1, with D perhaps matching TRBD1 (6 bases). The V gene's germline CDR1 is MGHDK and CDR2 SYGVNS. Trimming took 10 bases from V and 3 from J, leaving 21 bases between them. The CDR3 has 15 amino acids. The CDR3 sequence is CAIILRGNFYTEAFF. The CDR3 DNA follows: TGTGCCATCATCCTCAGGGGAAATTTTTACACTGAAGCTTTCTTT.